The entry that follows covers one T cell receptor (beta chain) sequence. The data originate from a study of blood T cell repertoires in COVID-19. TCRdb keeps only in-frame clones here, not all; method: immunoSEQ multiplex PCR. The table records some 130,000 clones, 84% of them present only once. Those who participated ranged in age from roughly 18 to 89 years and resided in some 24 US areas. The CDR3 totals 15 residues. CDR1 and CDR2 (germline): SGDLS, YYNGEE. V dropped 4 bases and J dropped 6; count of bases not matched to a gene: 4. Sequencing used PBMCs or T cells enriched from blood (not recorded which). The sequence derives from a middle-aged man with acute COVID-19. The gene calls are TRBV9 and TRBJ2-3; 14 bases fit TRBD2. CDR3 nucleotide sequence: TGTGCCAGCAGCATCGGGACTAGCGGGAGTGATACGCAGTATTTT. The encoded protein is CASSIGTSGSDTQYF. The whole variable domain, filled in from reference TRBV9 and TRBJ2-3, reads DSGVTQTPKHLITATGQRVTLRCSPRSGDLSVYWYQQSLDQGLQFLIQYYNGEERAKGNILERFSAQQFPDLHSELNLSSLELGDSALYFCASSIGTSGSDTQYFGPGTRLTVL.